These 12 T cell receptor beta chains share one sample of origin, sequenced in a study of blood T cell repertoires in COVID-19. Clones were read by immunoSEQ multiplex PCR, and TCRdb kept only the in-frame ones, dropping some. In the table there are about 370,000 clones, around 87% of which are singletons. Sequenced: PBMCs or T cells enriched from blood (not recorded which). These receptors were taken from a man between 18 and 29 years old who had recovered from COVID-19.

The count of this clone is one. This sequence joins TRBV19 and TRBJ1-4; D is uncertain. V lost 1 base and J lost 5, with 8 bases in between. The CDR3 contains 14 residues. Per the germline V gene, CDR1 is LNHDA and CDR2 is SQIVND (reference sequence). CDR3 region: CASSIGGRNEKLFF. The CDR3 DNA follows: TGTGCCAGTAGTATAGGCGGCCGAAATGAAAAACTGTTTTTT.

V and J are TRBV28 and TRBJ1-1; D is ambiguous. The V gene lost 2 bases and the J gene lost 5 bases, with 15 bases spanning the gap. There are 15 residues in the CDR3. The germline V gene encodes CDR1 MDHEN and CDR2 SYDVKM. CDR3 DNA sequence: TGTGCCAGCAGTTTACTTAGGATCCGGAGGACTGAAGCTTTCTTT. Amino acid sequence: CASSLLRIRRTEAFF.

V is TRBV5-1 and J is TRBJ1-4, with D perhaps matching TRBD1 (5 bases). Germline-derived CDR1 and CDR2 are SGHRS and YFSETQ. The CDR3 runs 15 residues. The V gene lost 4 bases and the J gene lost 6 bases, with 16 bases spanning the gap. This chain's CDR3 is CASSGAEDSYEKLFF. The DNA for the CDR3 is TGCGCCAGCAGCGGGGCAGAGGATAGTTATGAAAAACTGTTTTTT.

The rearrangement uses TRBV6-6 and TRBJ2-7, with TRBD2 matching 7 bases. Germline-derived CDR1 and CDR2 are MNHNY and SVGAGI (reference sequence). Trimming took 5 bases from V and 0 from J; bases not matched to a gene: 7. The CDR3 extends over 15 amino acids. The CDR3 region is CASSPSERGSYEQYF. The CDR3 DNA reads TGTGCCAGCAGTCCTTCGGAGCGGGGCTCCTACGAGCAGTACTTC.

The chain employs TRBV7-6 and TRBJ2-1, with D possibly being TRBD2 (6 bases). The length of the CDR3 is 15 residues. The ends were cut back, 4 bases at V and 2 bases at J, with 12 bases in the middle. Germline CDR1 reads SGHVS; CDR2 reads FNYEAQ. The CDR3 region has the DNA TGTGCCAGCAGCTCCCTGCGGGAAGCCTACAATGAGCAGTTCTTC. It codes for CASSSLREAYNEQFF.

CDR3 amino acids: CASSLPLPRTGGGNTIYF. CDR3 DNA sequence: TGTGCCAGCAGTTTACCTCTTCCGCGGACAGGGGGAGGAAACACCATATATTTT. V and J are TRBV28 and TRBJ1-3; 10 bases are a match to TRBD1. Germline lookup yields CDR1 MDHEN and CDR2 SYDVKM. The V segment lost 2 bases and the J segment 4 bases; nucleotides outside the gene matches: 11. This CDR3 spans 18 amino acids. Full variable domain (outside the CDR3, taken from reference TRBV28 and TRBJ1-3): DVKVTQSSRYLVKRTGEKVFLECVQDMDHENMFWYRQDPGLGLRLIYFSYDVKMKEKGDIPEGYSVSREKKERFSLILESASTNQTSMYLCASSLPLPRTGGGNTIYFGEGSWLTVV.

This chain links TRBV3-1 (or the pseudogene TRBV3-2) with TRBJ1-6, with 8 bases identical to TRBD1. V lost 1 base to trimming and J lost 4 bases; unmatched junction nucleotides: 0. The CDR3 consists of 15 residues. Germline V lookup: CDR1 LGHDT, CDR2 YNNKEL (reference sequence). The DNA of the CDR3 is TGTGCCAGCAGCCAAGGGGACAGGTATAATTCACCCCTCCACTTT. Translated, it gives CASSQGDRYNSPLHF.

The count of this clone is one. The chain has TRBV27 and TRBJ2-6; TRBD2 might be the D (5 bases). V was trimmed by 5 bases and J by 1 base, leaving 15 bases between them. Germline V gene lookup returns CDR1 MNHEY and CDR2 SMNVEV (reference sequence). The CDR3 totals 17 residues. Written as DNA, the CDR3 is TGTGCCAGCAGTACCCACCGAGGGCAATCTGGGGCCAACGTCCTGACTTTC. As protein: CASSTHRGQSGANVLTF.

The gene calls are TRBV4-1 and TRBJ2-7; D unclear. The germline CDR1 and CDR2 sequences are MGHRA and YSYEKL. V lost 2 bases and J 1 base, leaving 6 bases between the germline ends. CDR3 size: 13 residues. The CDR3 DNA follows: TGCGCCAGCAGCCAACAGAATTCCTACGAGCAGTACTTC. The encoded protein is CASSQQNSYEQYF.

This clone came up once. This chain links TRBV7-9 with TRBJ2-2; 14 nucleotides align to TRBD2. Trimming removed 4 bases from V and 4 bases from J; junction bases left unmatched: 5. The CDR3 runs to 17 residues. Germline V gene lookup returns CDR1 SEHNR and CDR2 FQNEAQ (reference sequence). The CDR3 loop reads CASSSGTSGSPTGELFF. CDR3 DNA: TGTGCCAGCAGCTCCGGGACTAGCGGGAGCCCCACCGGGGAGCTGTTTTTT.

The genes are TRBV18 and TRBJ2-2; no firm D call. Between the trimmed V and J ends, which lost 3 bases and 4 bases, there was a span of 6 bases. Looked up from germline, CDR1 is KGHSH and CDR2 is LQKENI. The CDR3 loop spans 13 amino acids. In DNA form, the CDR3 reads TGTGCCAGCTCACCTGCGAGCACCGGGGAGCTGTTTTTT. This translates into CASSPASTGELFF. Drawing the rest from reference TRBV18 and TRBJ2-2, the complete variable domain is NAGVMQNPRHLVRRRGQEARLRCSPMKGHSHVYWYRQLPEEGLKFMVYLQKENIIDESGMPKERFSAEFPKEGPSILRIQQVVRGDSAAYFCASSPASTGELFFGEGSRLTVL.

The CDR3, as DNA: TGTGCCAGCAGCTTAGGTCGGGAGGCGCAGTATTTT. This translates into CASSLGREAQYF. The genes are TRBV7-8 and TRBJ2-3, with TRBD2 matching 7 bases. The J segment lost 10 bases and the V segment lost 1 base, leaving 2 bases of the junction unmatched. The CDR3 consists of 12 residues. Germline CDR1 SGHVS, CDR2 FQNEAQ.